This T cell receptor beta chain was observed in a study of Graves' ophthalmopathy and Graves' hyperthyroidism. In regard to this clonotype: Antigen: not known.

Whole-study findings and limits: Most thyroid clonotypes expanded beyond 0.001 frequency were also found in blood.

The TCR beta CDR3 regions underwent amplification from RNA transcripts. HTBI primers were used in a first-round RT-PCR, which preceded a second-round multiplex PCR. TCRdb analysed the multiplex PCR reads with MiXCR anew, one entry per CDR3 protein. The sample has over a million distinct CDR3 sequences; about 38% are singletons. None of the included patients had other autoimmune diseases, uncontrolled infections, pregnancy or lactation, as these led to exclusion. The receptor comes from an adult man with Graves' hyperthyroidism. The sequencing sample was made of peripheral blood or thyroid tissue (not recorded which).

This chain's CDR3 is CASSLQGGEYSPLHF. As DNA, the CDR3 is TGTGCCAGCAGTCTCCAGGGCGGAGAGTATTCACCCCTCCACTTT. The rearrangement joins TRBV7-9 to TRBJ1-6; possible D gene TRBD1, 5 bases. The CDR3 runs 15 residues. Germline loops: CDR1 SEHNR, CDR2 FQNEAQ (reference sequence). Trimming took off 6 bases at V and 8 bases at J, with 17 bases between the two ends.